The entry that follows covers one TCR beta chain sequence. Germline CDR1 SGHNT, CDR2 YYREEE (reference sequence). The CDR3 length is 16 residues. V dropped 4 bases and J dropped 2; count of bases not matched to a gene: 5. This record comes from a study of blood T cell repertoires in COVID-19. As for the study in general: Specimens from acute and convalescent COVID-19 originated in the United States, Italy and Spain. Sources were T cells, B-cell-depleted T cells, or PBMCs; the material itself was cDNA or gDNA.

In the source study's methods: By means of reference gene primer amplification, nucleated cell counts were estimated. Sequencing used immunoSEQ multiplex PCR; TCRdb keeps in-frame clones, though not all of them. The DNA was the basis for D and trimming; V, J and clone size are from that table. The sample includes about 200,000 clones, 89% of them seen just once. The sample taken for sequencing was peripheral blood. The chain carries TRBV5-4 and TRBJ2-3, with TRBD2 identical over 12 bases. This receptor was taken from a man between 60 and 75 years old who had recovered from COVID-19. CDR3 sequence reads: CASSHRLAGATDTQYF. CDR3 bases: TGTGCCAGCAGCCACCGACTAGCGGGAGCCACAGATACGCAGTATTTT.